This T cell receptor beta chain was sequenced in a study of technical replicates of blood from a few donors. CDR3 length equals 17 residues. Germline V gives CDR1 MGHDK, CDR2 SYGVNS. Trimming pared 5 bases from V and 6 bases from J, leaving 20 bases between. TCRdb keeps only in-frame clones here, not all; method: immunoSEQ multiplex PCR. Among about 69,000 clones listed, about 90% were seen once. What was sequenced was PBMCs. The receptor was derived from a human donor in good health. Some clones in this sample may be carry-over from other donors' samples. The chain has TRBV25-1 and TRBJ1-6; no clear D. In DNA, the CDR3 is TGTGCCAGCAGTTCCCTAGGGAGTGGGCCAGTTAATTCACCCCTCCACTTT. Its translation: CASSSLGSGPVNSPLHF. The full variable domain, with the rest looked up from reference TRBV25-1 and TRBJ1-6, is EADIYQTPRYLVIGTGKKITLECSQTMGHDKMYWYQQDPGMELHLIHYSYGVNSTEKGDLSSESTVSRIRTEHFPLTLESARPSHTSQYLCASSSLGSGPVNSPLHFGNGTRLTVT.